Presented here are 13 T cell receptor beta chains from one specimen sequenced in a study of PD-L1 blockade in urothelial cancer. Sequenced by immunoSEQ multiplex PCR; TCRdb stores in-frame clones only, minus some. Altogether 90,000 to 120,000 clones are present, about 89% being singletons, with the ten largest covering 0.7% to 0.95%. The sequences come from PBMCs, collected around atezolizumab (anti-PD-L1) treatment. The receptor set was obtained from a woman at least 80 years old with urothelial cancer.

The chain links TRBV5-1 to TRBJ1-1; D is uncertain. V was pared by 0 bases and J by 0 bases, with 12 bases between. This CDR3 has 16 amino acids. CDR1 is SGHRS and CDR2 is YFSETQ in the germline V gene. In DNA form, the CDR3 reads TGCGCCAGCAGCTTGGAGGGTCCGGGATTGAACACTGAAGCTTTCTTT. Its protein is CASSLEGPGLNTEAFF.

J is TRBJ2-7 and V is TRBV28; D might be TRBD1 (6 bases). The CDR3 has 14 residues. Trimming took 10 bases from V and 0 from J, leaving 16 bases between them. The germline CDR1 and CDR2 sequences are MDHEN and SYDVKM. The CDR3 loop is CATQRGFSSYEQYF. The CDR3 nucleotides are TGTGCCACCCAAAGGGGGTTCAGCTCCTACGAGCAGTACTTC.

The chain couples TRBV28 to TRBJ1-2; D uncertain. The CDR3 extends over 12 amino acids. V was cut by 6 bases and J by 8 bases, with 13 bases left in between. From germline, CDR1 is MDHEN and CDR2 SYDVKM. CDR3 residues: CASREELWGYTF. In DNA form, the CDR3 reads TGTGCCAGCAGGGAGGAACTTTGGGGCTACACCTTC.

V gene TRBV18 combines with J gene TRBJ2-2, with D unresolved. With 3 bases removed from V and 1 base from J, the gap between germline ends came to 6 bases. Germline values: CDR1 KGHSH, CDR2 LQKENI. The CDR3 extends over 14 amino acids. The CDR3 sequence is CASSPRQNTGELFF. The CDR3 bases are TGTGCCAGCTCACCGAGGCAGAACACCGGGGAGCTGTTTTTT.

V is TRBV6-1 and J is TRBJ1-5; no clear D. This CDR3 contains 16 residues. Germline CDR1 and CDR2: MNHNS and SASEGT. Trimming stripped 3 bases from V and 0 bases from J, with 12 bases between. Here the CDR3 reads CASSDRAGSSNQPQHF. CDR3 bases: TGTGCCAGCAGTGATCGGGCGGGTAGTAGCAATCAGCCCCAGCATTTT.

The CDR3 here is CASSLGLREAQETQYF. As DNA, the CDR3 is TGTGCCAGCAGTTTAGGTTTGCGGGAGGCCCAAGAGACCCAGTACTTC. The chain couples TRBV28 to TRBJ2-5; 8 bases align to TRBD2. CDR3 size: 16 residues. The V segment lost 2 bases and the J segment 1 base; nucleotides outside the gene matches: 6. Germline values: CDR1 MDHEN, CDR2 SYDVKM.

The chain recombines TRBV27 with TRBJ1-5; D possibly corresponds to TRBD1 (6 bases). The CDR3 runs to 14 residues. V dropped 6 bases and J dropped 5 bases, with 14 bases sitting between them. In germline, CDR1 is MNHEY, CDR2 SMNVEV (reference sequence). The CDR3 DNA reads TGTGCCAGCAGGGAAGGGGGGAGGGATCAGCCCCAGCATTTT. It specifies CASREGGRDQPQHF.

The genes are TRBV30 and TRBJ1-5; 8 nucleotides match TRBD1. In germline, CDR1 is GTSNPN, CDR2 SVGIG (reference sequence). Trimming removed 5 bases from V and 6 bases from J; junction bases left unmatched: 6. The CDR3 extends over 13 amino acids. Here the CDR3 reads CAWGKTGAQPQHF. In DNA form, the CDR3 reads TGTGCCTGGGGAAAGACAGGGGCTCAGCCCCAGCATTTT.

The chain has TRBV7-9 and TRBJ1-2, with D uncertain. V was trimmed by 5 bases and J by 6 bases, leaving 22 bases between them. Germline V gives CDR1 SEHNR, CDR2 FQNEAQ (reference sequence). The CDR3 is 16 residues long. CDR3 DNA sequence: TGTGCCAGCAGCCAGATTGGCGAGGGTAGAGGAGATGGCTACACCTTC. Encoded protein: CASSQIGEGRGDGYTF. Together with reference TRBV7-9 and TRBJ1-2, the CDR3 gives the full variable domain: DTGVSQNPRHKITKRGQNVTFRCDPISEHNRLYWYRQTLGQGPEFLTYFQNEAQLEKSRLLSDRFSAERPKGSFSTLEIQRTEQGDSAMYLCASSQIGEGRGDGYTFGSGTRLTVV.

The chain carries TRBV30 and TRBJ1-2, with a possible D match to TRBD1 (5 bases). This CDR3 is built from 12 residues. The ends were cut back, 2 bases at V and 5 bases at J, with 9 bases in the middle. CDR1 GTSNPN and CDR2 SVGIG come from the germline V gene (reference sequence). The CDR3 loop is CAWSPRAYGYTF. CDR3 bases: TGTGCCTGGAGTCCCAGGGCGTATGGCTACACCTTC.

This clone is a singleton in its sample. This chain joins TRBV6-5 and TRBJ1-1; possible D gene TRBD1, 5 bases. This CDR3 is 15 amino acids long. In germline, CDR1 is MNHEY, CDR2 SVGAGI. The V gene lost 0 bases and the J gene lost 0 bases, with 8 bases spanning the gap. CDR3 nucleotide sequence: TGTGCCAGCAGTTACTCGGCAGGGCTGAACACTGAAGCTTTCTTT. It is translated as CASSYSAGLNTEAFF.

The chain carries TRBV6-6 and TRBJ2-7; D is ambiguous. Germline V gives CDR1 MNHNY, CDR2 SVGAGI (reference sequence). The CDR3 is made up of 10 amino acids. V lost 8 bases, J lost 4 bases, and 6 bases lay in between. Written as DNA, the CDR3 is TGTGCCAGCGGCTGGTACGAGCAGTACTTC. It is translated as CASGWYEQYF.

The chain recombines TRBV28 with TRBJ1-3; weak D call: TRBD1 (5 bases). The germline gives CDR1 MDHEN, CDR2 SYDVKM. With 4 bases removed from V and 2 bases from J, the gap between germline ends came to 18 bases. There are 17 residues in the CDR3. The CDR3, as DNA: TGTGCCAGCAGTTCCCCTCCCCCCAGGGTACCTGGAAACACCATATATTTT. As protein: CASSSPPPRVPGNTIYF.